This TCR beta chain was profiled in a study of shared clonotypes between healthy human individuals. TCRdb keeps only in-frame clones here, not all; method: immunoSEQ multiplex PCR. The data show 950,000 to 1,100,000 clones, with about 80% seen just once and 0.5% to 0.65% held by the top ten. Adult Caucasians living in Nashville, Tennessee made up all of the donors. The clonotype comes from a man in his late teens or twenties in good health. Some clones in this sample may be carry-over from other donors' samples. The sequencing input was memory CD4+ T cells from PBMCs. Subset noted: CD45RA-negative fraction.

CDR3: CASSQDSVAGANEQFF. Here the CDR3 DNA reads TGCGCCAGCAGCCAAGATTCGGTGGCAGGGGCTAATGAGCAGTTCTTC. The rearrangement uses TRBV4-1 and TRBJ2-1; D is perhaps TRBD1 (6 bases). The ends were cut back, 0 bases at V and 7 bases at J, with 16 bases in the middle. This CDR3 contains 16 residues. CDR1 is MGHRA, CDR2 YSYEKL, per germline.